This T cell receptor beta chain came from a study of blood T cell repertoires in COVID-19. Profiling relied on immunoSEQ multiplex PCR, and the TCRdb table lists in-frame clones only, not all of them. Here the sample spans some 150,000 clones, 91% being singletons. The CDR3 loop spans 15 amino acids. The germline CDR1 and CDR2 sequences are SGHVS and FQNEAQ. Unmatched junction bases numbered 4, after V lost 5 bases and J lost 2 bases. J is TRBJ2-5 and V is TRBV7-8, with 11 bases that match TRBD2. The sequenced sample consisted of peripheral blood. The origin of this receptor is a middle-aged man with acute or convalescent COVID-19. CDR3 DNA sequence: TGTGCCAGCAGCGTCGGGACTAGCGGACAAGAGACCCAGTACTTC. Protein: CASSVGTSGQETQYF.